The following is a T cell receptor beta chain sequence with its context. Its target is unknown. The data were taken from a study of T cell repertoires in cytomegalovirus infection. The CDR3 runs 15 residues. Looked up from germline, CDR1 is SGHNT and CDR2 is YENEEA. V was clipped by 2 bases and J by 8 bases, with 13 bases between them. One entry per CDR3 protein results from TCRdb running MiXCR on the reads. The sample consists of approximately 390,000 distinct CDR3 sequences, about 35% of them appearing once. The sequencing here drew on cultured PBMCs, taken from culture after CMV antigen stimulation. The gene calls are TRBV11-3 and TRBJ1-6; a weak D match, TRBD1 (6 bases). The sequence was collected from a human donor in good health (CMV status not recorded). Some clones in this sample may be carry-over from other donors' samples. The CDR3 is CASSLISQGHSPLHF. Written as DNA, the CDR3 is TGTGCCAGCAGCTTAATATCGCAGGGGCATTCACCCCTCCACTTT.